Sequencing of this T cell receptor beta chain was carried out in a study of blood T cell repertoires in COVID-19. Using immunoSEQ multiplex PCR, the repertoire was profiled, and TCRdb retains in-frame clones only, with some absent. This table has roughly 200,000 clones, around 80% appearing once. The V gene's germline CDR1 is MNHEY and CDR2 SMNVEV (reference sequence). This CDR3 spans 15 amino acids. Trimming took off 3 bases at V and 4 bases at J, with 13 bases between the two ends. This sequence was found in a woman of 80 years or more with active or convalescent COVID-19. Source material: peripheral blood. This sequence joins TRBV27 and TRBJ1-5; D uncertain. CDR3 sequence reads: CASSLSAGWNQPQHF. CDR3 nucleotide sequence: TGTGCCAGCAGTTTGTCGGCAGGATGGAATCAGCCCCAGCATTTT.